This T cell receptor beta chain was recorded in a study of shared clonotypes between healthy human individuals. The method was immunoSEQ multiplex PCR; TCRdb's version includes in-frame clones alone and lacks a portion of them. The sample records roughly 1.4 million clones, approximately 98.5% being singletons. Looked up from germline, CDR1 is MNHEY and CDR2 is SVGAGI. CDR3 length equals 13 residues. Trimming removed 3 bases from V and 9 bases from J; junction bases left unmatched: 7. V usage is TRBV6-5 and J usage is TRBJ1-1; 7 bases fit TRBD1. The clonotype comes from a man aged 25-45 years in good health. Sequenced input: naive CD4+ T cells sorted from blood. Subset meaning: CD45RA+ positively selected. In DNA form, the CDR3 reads TGTGCCAGCAGTTATGGGACAGCAGGACAAGCTTTCTTT. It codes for CASSYGTAGQAFF.